The 5 T cell receptor beta chains below all came from one sample that was sequenced in a study of blood T cell repertoires in COVID-19 (dated by TCRdb to between 2020 and 2021). The library was produced with the immunoSEQ multiplex PCR assay. This is the immuneACCESS table as TCRdb keeps it, with only in-frame sequences that have V and J called. A part of the clones is gone; compared with another copy, unresolved V genes explain less than half, and the rest is unexplained. For this sample there are 140,000 to 150,000 clones; around 89% appear just once. The ten largest clones take up roughly an eighth of the sample. Input material: peripheral blood. All receptors derive from a man aged 18 to 29 with COVID-19, enrolled during active disease.

The rearrangement links TRBV13 to TRBJ1-2; a possible D gene is TRBD1 (6 bases). V lost 0 bases and J 3 bases, leaving 11 bases between the germline ends. The CDR3 is 15 amino acids. Germline V gene sequence: CDR1 PRHDT, CDR2 FYEKMQ (reference sequence). Here the CDR3 reads CASSLGIQGDYGYTF. The CDR3 bases are TGTGCCAGCAGCTTAGGTATACAGGGAGACTATGGCTACACCTTC.

The chain links TRBV6-5 to TRBJ2-5, with D perhaps matching TRBD1 (6 bases). Trimming stripped 4 bases from V and 6 bases from J, with 9 bases between. The V gene's germline CDR1 is MNHEY and CDR2 SVGAGI. The CDR3 is 12 amino acids. The CDR3 here is CASSSGGKTQYF. DNA for the CDR3: TGTGCCAGCAGTTCTGGGGGCAAGACCCAGTACTTC.

This chain uses TRBV7-9 with TRBJ2-7, with TRBD2 identical over 7 bases. Germline trimming cut 4 bases from V and 2 bases from J; bases unmatched to any gene: 8. CDR1 SEHNR and CDR2 FQNEAQ come from the germline V gene (reference sequence). CDR3 size: 15 residues. CDR3 nucleotide sequence: TGTGCCAGCAGCTCGCGGGGGAGAGGCCCCTACGAGCAGTACTTC. It translates to CASSSRGRGPYEQYF.

Of note for this clone: Compared with germline, one end of the junction differs, possibly owing to a read error. The V and J genes are TRBV19 and TRBJ1-4; D ambiguous. Germline V gene lookup returns CDR1 LNHDA and CDR2 SQIVND (reference sequence). CDR3 length: 15 residues. CDR3 DNA sequence: TGTGCCAGTAGTCCTGACGCCCAGAGGCGTGAAAAACTGCTTTTT. It specifies CASSPDAQRREKLLF.

This chain connects TRBV29-1 to TRBJ2-3; no firm D call. V was clipped by 7 bases and J by 0 bases, with 8 bases between them. Germline loops: CDR1 SQVTM, CDR2 ANQGSEA. The CDR3 contains 12 residues. CDR3 loop: CSADTSTDTQYF. In DNA, the CDR3 is TGCAGCGCAGATACTAGCACAGATACGCAGTATTTT.